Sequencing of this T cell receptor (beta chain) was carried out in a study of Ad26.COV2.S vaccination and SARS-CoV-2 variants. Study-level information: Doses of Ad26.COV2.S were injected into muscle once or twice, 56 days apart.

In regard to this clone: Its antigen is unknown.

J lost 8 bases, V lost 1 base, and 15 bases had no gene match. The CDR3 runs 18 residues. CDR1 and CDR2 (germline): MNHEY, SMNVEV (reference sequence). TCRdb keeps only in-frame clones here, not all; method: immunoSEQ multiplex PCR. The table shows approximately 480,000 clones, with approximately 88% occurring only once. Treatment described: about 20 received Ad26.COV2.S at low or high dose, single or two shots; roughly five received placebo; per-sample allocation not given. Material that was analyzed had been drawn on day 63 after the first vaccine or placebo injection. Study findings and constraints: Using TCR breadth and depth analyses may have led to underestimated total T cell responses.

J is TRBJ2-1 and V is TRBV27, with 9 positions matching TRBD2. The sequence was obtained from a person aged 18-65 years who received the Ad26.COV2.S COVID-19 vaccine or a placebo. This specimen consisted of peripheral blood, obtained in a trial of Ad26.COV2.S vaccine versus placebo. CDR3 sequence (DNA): TGTGCCAGCAGTTTATGGGCTAGCGGGATTCCTCGGAAGGATGAGCAGTTCTTC. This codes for CASSLWASGIPRKDEQFF.